These T cell receptor beta chains were read from a single sample in a study of spatial heterogeneity in lung cancer. TCRdb reanalysed the 5' RACE reads using MiXCR and keeps one entry per CDR3 protein. The sample lists about 92,000 distinct CDR3 sequences, about 12% occurring once. Sequenced here: PBMCs, sampled at surgery. The origin of the receptors is a male donor with early-stage non-small cell lung cancer. Each CDR3 is given with its conserved first and last residue. The order of the fields is J gene, D gene, clone size, V gene, CDR3 protein, CDR3 DNA. A D gene is named only where the DNA matches it firmly. Clone size is shown for a subset of rows, as once, few, many or a class of expanded clone.

J: TRBJ2-2
D: TRBD2
size: few
V: TRBV9
CDR3: CASSLSSNPGLITGELFF
DNA: TGTGCCAGCAGCCTCTCCTCGAATCCGGGACTAATAACCGGGGAGCTGTTTTTT

J: TRBJ2-3
D: TRBD2
size: -
V: TRBV5-1
CDR3: CASSLYPSGAGESTDTQYF
DNA: TGCGCCAGCAGCTTGTATCCTTCGGGTGCGGGAGAGAGCACAGATACGCAGTATTTT

J: TRBJ2-7
D: TRBD2
size: many
V: TRBV29-1
CDR3: CSVGGTSGSSHEQYF
DNA: TGCAGCGTTGGCGGGACTAGCGGGAGTAGCCACGAGCAGTACTTC

J: TRBJ2-1
D: -
size: few
V: TRBV5-4
CDR3: CASSSGANEQFF
DNA: TGTGCCAGCAGCTCGGGAGCAAATGAGCAGTTCTTC

J: TRBJ2-3
D: -
size: few
V: TRBV29-1
CDR3: CSGGTDTQYF
DNA: TGCAGCGGAGGCACAGATACGCAGTATTTT

J: TRBJ2-3
D: -
size: -
V: TRBV5-1
CDR3: CASSFSPVGTDTQYF
DNA: TGCGCCAGCAGCTTTTCCCCGGTAGGCACAGATACGCAGTATTTT

J: TRBJ1-1
D: -
size: -
V: TRBV6-1
CDR3: CASRNNGETEAFF
DNA: TGTGCCAGCAGAAATAATGGAGAAACTGAAGCTTTCTTT

J: TRBJ2-7
D: -
size: -
V: TRBV6-1
CDR3: CASSEIGGTPYEQYF
DNA: TGTGCCAGCAGTGAAATTGGGGGGACCCCCTACGAGCAGTACTTC

J: TRBJ1-1
D: TRBD1
size: few
V: TRBV27
CDR3: CASSLTRQGDTEAFF
DNA: TGTGCCAGCAGTTTAACCCGACAGGGTGACACTGAAGCTTTCTTT

J: TRBJ2-6
D: -
size: -
V: TRBV7-9
CDR3: CASSPIGGDYSGANVLTF
DNA: TGTGCCAGCAGCCCAATTGGAGGCGACTACTCTGGGGCCAACGTCCTGACTTTC

J: TRBJ2-3
D: TRBD2
size: -
V: TRBV12-3/TRBV12-4
CDR3: CASTLVAGPVGTDTQYF
DNA: TGTGCCAGCACCCTTGTAGCGGGGCCGGTCGGCACAGATACGCAGTATTTT

J: TRBJ2-2
D: TRBD1
size: -
V: TRBV5-5
CDR3: CASSPWTGGRGGELFF
DNA: TGTGCCAGCAGCCCATGGACAGGGGGCCGAGGCGGGGAGCTGTTTTTT

J: TRBJ2-1
D: -
size: few
V: TRBV14
CDR3: CASSSGTPPYNEQFF
DNA: TGTGCCAGCAGCTCCGGGACGCCACCCTACAATGAGCAGTTCTTC

J: TRBJ1-2
D: -
size: many
V: TRBV20-1
CDR3: CSARRRQDLNGYTF
DNA: TGCAGTGCCAGACGCCGACAGGACCTAAATGGCTACACCTTC

J: TRBJ2-5
D: -
size: -
V: TRBV7-2
CDR3: CASSRDSETLYF
DNA: TGTGCCAGCAGCCGGGACTCAGAGACCCTGTACTTC

J: TRBJ2-3
D: -
size: -
V: TRBV5-1
CDR3: CDSSLVSTSTDTQYF
DNA: TGCGACAGCAGCTTGGTTAGCACCAGCACAGATACGCAGTATTTT

J: TRBJ2-7
D: -
size: few
V: TRBV7-8
CDR3: CASSRSSFGEQYF
DNA: TGTGCCAGCAGCCGCTCATCTTTCGGGGAGCAGTACTTC

J: TRBJ2-5
D: -
size: few
V: TRBV5-6
CDR3: CASSPPHAGETQYF
DNA: TGTGCCAGCAGCCCCCCCCACGCCGGGGAGACCCAGTACTTC

J: TRBJ2-5
D: TRBD2
size: -
V: TRBV5-5
CDR3: CASTSREGETQYF
DNA: TGTGCCAGCACTAGTCGGGAGGGAGAGACCCAGTACTTC

J: TRBJ2-6
D: -
size: many
V: TRBV7-2
CDR3: CASSLASSGANVLTF
DNA: TGTGCCAGCAGCTTGGCAAGCTCTGGGGCCAACGTCCTGACTTTC

J: TRBJ1-1
D: TRBD1
size: -
V: TRBV5-1
CDR3: CASSLGDSMNTEAFF
DNA: TGCGCCAGCAGCTTGGGGGACAGCATGAACACTGAAGCTTTCTTT

J: TRBJ2-2
D: TRBD2
size: -
V: TRBV28
CDR3: CASTTTGAGTRELFF
DNA: TGTGCCAGTACCACCACTGGAGCGGGGACCCGGGAGCTGTTTTTT

J: TRBJ2-5
D: -
size: -
V: TRBV4-2
CDR3: CASSPHFQAQSGETQYF
DNA: TGTGCCAGCAGCCCCCACTTCCAGGCCCAGTCGGGGGAGACCCAGTACTTC

J: TRBJ2-7
D: TRBD1
size: few
V: TRBV19
CDR3: CAGNWTGSFYEQYF
DNA: TGTGCCGGAAACTGGACAGGGTCTTTCTACGAGCAGTACTTC

J: TRBJ2-5
D: -
size: few
V: TRBV20-1
CDR3: CSAPRETQYF
DNA: TGCAGTGCTCCTAGGGAGACCCAGTACTTC

J: TRBJ1-2
D: -
size: few
V: TRBV7-9
CDR3: CASTRPEETAGYTF
DNA: TGTGCCAGCACTCGGCCGGAGGAGACCGCTGGCTACACCTTC

J: TRBJ1-5
D: -
size: few
V: TRBV7-9
CDR3: CASSPDADQPQHF
DNA: TGTGCCAGCAGCCCGGACGCGGATCAGCCCCAGCATTTT

J: TRBJ2-1
D: -
size: -
V: TRBV5-1
CDR3: CASSLDLLRSYNEQFF
DNA: TGCGCCAGCAGCTTGGACCTCCTTCGCTCCTACAATGAGCAGTTCTTC

J: TRBJ1-5
D: -
size: -
V: TRBV7-2
CDR3: CASSPEGISNQPQHF
DNA: TGTGCCAGCAGCCCCGAGGGGATTAGCAATCAGCCCCAGCATTTT

J: TRBJ1-2
D: TRBD1
size: -
V: TRBV7-9
CDR3: CASSLANRGPNYGYTF
DNA: TGTGCCAGCAGCTTAGCGAACAGGGGACCTAACTATGGCTACACCTTC

J: TRBJ2-6
D: TRBD2
size: many
V: TRBV6-2/TRBV6-3
CDR3: CASSFGRGSGANVLTF
DNA: TGTGCCAGCAGCTTCGGGAGGGGCTCTGGGGCCAACGTCCTGACTTTC

J: TRBJ1-2
D: -
size: -
V: TRBV5-1
CDR3: CASSLRDPAGYTF
DNA: TGCGCCAGCAGCTTGCGGGACCCCGCGGGCTACACCTTC

J: TRBJ1-1
D: TRBD1
size: -
V: TRBV20-1
CDR3: CSPRVQGALSTEAFF
DNA: TGCAGTCCACGGGTCCAGGGGGCTTTGTCCACTGAAGCTTTCTTT

J: TRBJ2-7
D: TRBD2
size: -
V: TRBV10-3
CDR3: CAISLVLAGDEQYF
DNA: TGTGCCATCAGCCTTGTTCTAGCGGGGGACGAGCAGTACTTC

J: TRBJ2-5
D: -
size: few
V: TRBV19
CDR3: CASSIRLEETQYF
DNA: TGTGCCAGTAGTATCCGGCTAGAAGAGACCCAGTACTTC

J: TRBJ1-1
D: TRBD1
size: few
V: TRBV18
CDR3: CASSPQGVEAFF
DNA: TGTGCCAGCTCACCCCAGGGGGTTGAAGCTTTCTTT

J: TRBJ2-7
D: -
size: few
V: TRBV12-3/TRBV12-4
CDR3: CASSRPPEGYEQYF
DNA: TGTGCCAGCAGTCGCCCCCCGGAGGGCTACGAGCAGTACTTC

J: TRBJ1-2
D: -
size: few
V: TRBV6-6
CDR3: CASSYGRAQGYTF
DNA: TGTGCCAGCAGTTACGGCAGGGCCCAGGGCTACACCTTC

J: TRBJ1-6
D: -
size: -
V: TRBV10-3
CDR3: CAIGFGQNNSPLHF
DNA: TGTGCCATAGGATTTGGACAAAATAATTCACCCCTCCACTTT

J: TRBJ2-1
D: -
size: few
V: TRBV6-1
CDR3: CASRYPGSRQYNEQFF
DNA: TGTGCCAGCAGATACCCTGGGAGTAGACAATACAATGAGCAGTTCTTC

J: TRBJ2-7
D: TRBD2
size: medium-sized
V: TRBV20-1
CDR3: CSAETSGASYEQYF
DNA: TGCAGTGCTGAGACTAGCGGGGCTTCCTACGAGCAGTACTTC

J: TRBJ1-1
D: -
size: -
V: TRBV25-1
CDR3: CASSEFGTVTEAFF
DNA: TGTGCCAGCAGTGAATTCGGGACGGTCACTGAAGCTTTCTTT